A single sample gave rise to the 10 T cell receptor beta chains below, sequenced in a study of cytomegalovirus exposure and HLA in healthy donors. Data came from immunoSEQ multiplex PCR; TCRdb stores just in-frame clones and leaves some out. The table records about 180,000 clones, roughly 85% of them present only once. What was sequenced was PBMCs. The receptors derive from a man younger than 30 in good health and CMV-seropositive.

The rearrangement joins TRBV27 to TRBJ1-4; 7 bases line up with TRBD1. Trimming at V came to 4 bases and at J to 2 bases, leaving 7 bases not matched to a gene. The CDR3 has 16 amino acids. Germline-derived CDR1 and CDR2 are MNHEY and SMNVEV (reference sequence). CDR3 bases: TGTGCCAGCAGTTCCCTAAAGGGGGCGACTAATGAAAAACTGTTTTTT. It encodes CASSSLKGATNEKLFF.

CDR3: CASSLSPGLWDTQYF. The CDR3 DNA reads as TGTGCCAGCAGCTTGTCTCCGGGACTCTGGGATACGCAGTATTTT. The rearrangement links TRBV5-4 to TRBJ2-3, with TRBD2 as a possible D gene (6 bases). The CDR3 runs to 15 residues. Trimming left V 1 base short and J 6 bases short, with 15 bases between. CDR1 and CDR2 (germline): SGHNT, YYREEE (reference sequence).

The chain recombines TRBV2 with TRBJ1-6; perhaps TRBD1 as D (5 bases). V shed 2 bases and J shed 9 bases, with 11 bases lying between them. CDR1 is SNHLY and CDR2 is FYNNEI in the germline V gene. CDR3 length: 14 residues. The CDR3, as DNA: TGTGCCAGCAGTGAACAGGGCGCGCGTTCACCCCTCCACTTT. Protein product: CASSEQGARSPLHF.

J is TRBJ1-5 and V is TRBV27, with 8 positions matching TRBD1. V shed 4 bases, J shed 0 bases, and the junction held 8 bases outside the gene matches. CDR1 MNHEY and CDR2 SMNVEV come from the germline V gene (reference sequence). This CDR3 is built from 17 residues. The CDR3 nucleotides are TGTGCCAGCAGTTGGACAGGGCCCCGGTATAGCAATCAGCCCCAGCATTTT. This codes for CASSWTGPRYSNQPQHF.

This sequence joins TRBV11-2 and TRBJ2-3; D possibly corresponds to TRBD2 (5 bases). The germline V and J ends were trimmed by 0 bases and 8 bases, with 12 bases remaining between them. The CDR3 runs to 14 residues. The germline gives CDR1 SGHAT, CDR2 FQNNGV. CDR3 region: CASSLEVTRGTQYF. The DNA of the CDR3 is TGTGCCAGCAGCTTAGAAGTGACTCGGGGTACGCAGTATTTT.

The genes are TRBV19 and TRBJ2-5, with 12 bases aligning to TRBD2. The V gene's germline CDR1 is LNHDA and CDR2 SQIVND (reference sequence). V lost 5 bases to trimming and J lost 1 base; unmatched junction nucleotides: 5. The CDR3 runs 16 residues. CDR3 region: CASSLQLAGGQETQYF. The CDR3 DNA reads as TGTGCCAGTAGTCTCCAACTAGCGGGGGGCCAAGAGACCCAGTACTTC.

This clone has only one observation. The chain uses TRBV6-6 and TRBJ1-2, with D perhaps matching TRBD1 (6 bases). Germline CDR1 reads MNHNY; CDR2 reads SVGAGI (reference sequence). This CDR3 has 13 residues. The V gene lost 7 bases and the J gene lost 2 bases, with 11 bases spanning the gap. The CDR3 spells CASIPGQNYGYTF. The CDR3 DNA sequence: TGTGCCAGCATCCCAGGACAGAACTATGGCTACACCTTC.

J is TRBJ1-1 and V is TRBV13; a possible D gene is TRBD1 (5 bases). The CDR3 totals 15 residues. V lost 0 bases to trimming and J lost 6 bases, with 14 bases between them. Germline CDR1 is PRHDT and CDR2 is FYEKMQ (reference sequence). CDR3 coding DNA: TGTGCCAGCAGCTTAGGGGGCCTCATCAGGGCTGAAGCTTTCTTT. As protein: CASSLGGLIRAEAFF. Using reference TRBV13 and TRBJ1-1 for the parts outside the CDR3, the full variable domain is AAGVIQSPRHLIKEKRETATLKCYPIPRHDTVYWYQQGPGQDPQFLISFYEKMQSDKGSIPDRFSAQQFSDYHSELNMSSLELGDSALYFCASSLGGLIRAEAFFGQGTRLTVV.

The CDR3 spells CASSPQGFYSNQPQHF. In DNA form, the CDR3 reads TGTGCCAGCAGTCCTCAGGGATTTTATAGCAATCAGCCCCAGCATTTT. J is TRBJ1-5 and V is TRBV27; perhaps TRBD1 as D (5 bases). Germline CDR1 and CDR2: MNHEY and SMNVEV (reference sequence). This CDR3 contains 16 residues. Trimming stripped 5 bases from V and 0 bases from J, with 14 bases between.

The chain is built from TRBV28 and TRBJ2-7; 7 bases agree with TRBD1. Trimming took 5 bases from V and 5 from J; bases not matched to a gene: 15. The CDR3 covers 16 residues. CDR1 is MDHEN and CDR2 is SYDVKM in the germline V gene. The chain's CDR3 is CASSPSSRQGRDEQYF. The CDR3 coding sequence is TGTGCCAGCAGTCCCTCATCTAGACAGGGACGCGACGAGCAGTACTTC.